Listed below are T cell receptor beta chains from one sample, sequenced in a study of naive and memory T cell subsets. TCRdb fed the UMI-ligation and nested PCR reads into MiXCR, producing one record per CDR3 protein. Of 19,000 or so distinct CDR3 sequences in the sample, about 11% are singletons; the top ten hold roughly 18%. The sample taken for sequencing was central memory CD8+ T cells from blood. All receptors come from a human donor in good health. CDR3s include the opening cysteine and the closing phenylalanine or tryptophan. A D gene is named only where the DNA matches it firmly. Size tells how often a clone was seen (once, few, many) or the class of an expanded clone, and some rows leave it out.

clone size	V gene	D gene	J gene	CDR3 DNA	CDR3 protein
-	TRBV5-8	TRBD2	TRBJ2-5	TGTGCCAGCAGCTTGACTCAGCGGGAGGGGGAAGGGACCCAGTACTTC	CASSLTQREGEGTQYF
few	TRBV7-9	TRBD2	TRBJ2-1	TGTGCCAGCAGCCCGCTTGGGGACCTAGCGGGGAGGGGGGCCAATGAGCAGTTCTTC	CASSPLGDLAGRGANEQFF
many	TRBV11-2	-	TRBJ2-7	TGTGCCAGCAGCCCCCCGGATTTGCTATGGCAGTACTTC	CASSPPDLLWQYF
many	TRBV2	-	TRBJ1-5	TGTGCCAGCAGTGGAGGCAGGAATCAGCCCCAGCATTTT	CASSGGRNQPQHF
-	TRBV28	-	TRBJ2-5	TGTGCCAGCAGCGCGCGGAGGAGCAGCGAGACCCAGTACTTC	CASSARRSSETQYF
few	TRBV7-9	TRBD2	TRBJ2-7	TGTGCCAGCAGCCCTTCCGGGACTAGGCGCCACGAGCAGTACTTC	CASSPSGTRRHEQYF
-	TRBV7-8	-	TRBJ2-7	TGTGCCAGCACCTATCGGGGCGGGGCCCCTTCCTACGAGCAGTACTTC	CASTYRGGAPSYEQYF
many	TRBV20-1	TRBD1	TRBJ1-6	TGCAGTGCAGAGGACAGGGGAGCCTCACCCCTCCACTTT	CSAEDRGASPLHF
-	TRBV3-1	-	TRBJ2-1	TGTGCCAGCAGCCAAGTGCACTATATCAATGAGCAGTTCTTC	CASSQVHYINEQFF
few	TRBV6-2/TRBV6-3	TRBD1	TRBJ2-5	TGTGCCAGCAGAACCGACAGGGGGCGCGAGGAGACCCAGTACTTC	CASRTDRGREETQYF
-	TRBV7-9	TRBD1	TRBJ2-7	TGTGCCAGCAGCGTAGTTGGGACAGGATCCGAGCAGTACTTC	CASSVVGTGSEQYF
-	TRBV30	-	TRBJ2-7	TGTGCCTGGAGTGTCGGACAGCTCTACGAGCAGTACTTC	CAWSVGQLYEQYF
-	TRBV5-4	-	TRBJ2-1	TGTGCCAGCAGCTTGGACAGGGCGCAATACAATGAGCAGTTCTTC	CASSLDRAQYNEQFF
many	TRBV7-9	-	TRBJ2-1	TGTGCCAGCAGCTTAGGTGGGCTCGCGGGCAATGAGCAGTTCTTC	CASSLGGLAGNEQFF
-	TRBV20-1	-	TRBJ2-6	TGCAGTGCTAGAAAGGAGGTTATGGGGAATCCGTCTGGGGCCAACGTCCTGACTTTC	CSARKEVMGNPSGANVLTF
many	TRBV27	-	TRBJ2-1	TGTGCCAGCAGGATGGGTGGGCGGAATGAGCAGTTCTTC	CASRMGGRNEQFF
-	TRBV12-3/TRBV12-4	TRBD2	TRBJ2-1	TGTGCCAGCAGTTTTGTGGGAGGGGTTCCCCTAACCAATGAGCAGTTCTTC	CASSFVGGVPLTNEQFF
-	TRBV12-5	-	TRBJ2-5	TGTGCTAGTGGTCCAGGACAGAGTAACCAAGAGACCCAGTACTTC	CASGPGQSNQETQYF
few	TRBV6-2/TRBV6-3	-	TRBJ2-3	TGTGCCAGCAGCCGATACGCCCTGGGGCAGACGACTAGCACAGATACGCAGTATTTT	CASSRYALGQTTSTDTQYF
many	TRBV6-2/TRBV6-3	-	TRBJ1-2	TGTGCCATCGAGACGGCTTATGGCTACACCTTC	CAIETAYGYTF
many	TRBV12-3/TRBV12-4	-	TRBJ1-2	TGTGCCAGCAGTTTTTCCACCGGCTATGGCTACACCTTC	CASSFSTGYGYTF
large	TRBV29-1	-	TRBJ1-1	TGCAGCGTTGTGAAGGGATCCACTGAAGCTTTCTTT	CSVVKGSTEAFF
many	TRBV9	-	TRBJ2-3	TGTGCCAGCAGCGTAGGGAGGACAGATACGCAGTATTTT	CASSVGRTDTQYF
-	TRBV5-4	-	TRBJ1-1	TGTGCCAGCAGCCATCCCCCCCAACTTGAAGCTTTCTTT	CASSHPPQLEAFF
-	TRBV3-1	-	TRBJ1-2	TGTGCCAGCAGCCTAAAGGAAGGGTCTTTCTATGGCTACACCTTC	CASSLKEGSFYGYTF
many	TRBV7-8	TRBD2	TRBJ2-7	TGTGCCAGCAGCTTAGCAGCTAGCGGGAGTTACGAGCAGTACTTC	CASSLAASGSYEQYF